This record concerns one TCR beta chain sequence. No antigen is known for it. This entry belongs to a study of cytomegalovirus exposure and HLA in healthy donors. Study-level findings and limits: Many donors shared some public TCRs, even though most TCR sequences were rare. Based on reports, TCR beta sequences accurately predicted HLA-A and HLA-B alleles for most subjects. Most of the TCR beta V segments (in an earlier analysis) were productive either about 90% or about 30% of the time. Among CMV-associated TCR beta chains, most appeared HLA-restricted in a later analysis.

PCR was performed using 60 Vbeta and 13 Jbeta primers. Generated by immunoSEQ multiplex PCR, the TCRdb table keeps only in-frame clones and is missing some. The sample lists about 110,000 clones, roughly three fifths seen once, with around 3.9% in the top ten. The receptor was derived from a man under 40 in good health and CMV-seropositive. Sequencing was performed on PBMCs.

CDR3 sequence: CASSYRDSLDGYTF. The CDR3 DNA reads TGTGCCAGCAGTTATCGGGACTCCCTCGACGGCTACACCTTC. The chain links TRBV6-1 to TRBJ1-2; a weak D match, TRBD1 (5 bases). The V gene lost 5 bases and the J gene lost 8 bases, with 18 bases spanning the gap. The germline CDR1 and CDR2 sequences are MNHNS and SASEGT. The CDR3 runs 14 residues.